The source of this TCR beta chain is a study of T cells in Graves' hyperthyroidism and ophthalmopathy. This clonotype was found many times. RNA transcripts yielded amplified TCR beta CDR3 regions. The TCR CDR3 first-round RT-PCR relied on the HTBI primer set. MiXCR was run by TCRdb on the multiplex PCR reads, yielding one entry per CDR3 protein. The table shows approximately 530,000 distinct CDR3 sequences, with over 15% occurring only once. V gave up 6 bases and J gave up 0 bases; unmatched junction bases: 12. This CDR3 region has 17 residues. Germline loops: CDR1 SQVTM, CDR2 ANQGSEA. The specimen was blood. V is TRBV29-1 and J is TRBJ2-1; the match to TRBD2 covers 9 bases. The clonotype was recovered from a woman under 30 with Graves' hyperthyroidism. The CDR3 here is CSVTGLAGLSSYNEQFF. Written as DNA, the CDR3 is TGCAGCGTGACGGGGCTAGCGGGGCTGAGCTCCTACAATGAGCAGTTCTTC.